These 19 T cell receptor beta chains originate from one sample sequenced in a study of CD8+ T cells in alopecia areata. Once RNA had been extracted, it was reverse transcribed into cDNA to act as the sequencing template. Using immunoSEQ multiplex PCR, the repertoire was profiled, and TCRdb retains in-frame clones only, with some absent. This table holds around 120,000 clones, approximately 38% found once. Sequencing was performed on CD4+ T cells sorted from blood. The receptors derive from a human donor with alopecia areata.

The chain links TRBV5-1 to TRBJ2-7; D gene uncertain. Germline lookup yields CDR1 SGHRS and CDR2 YFSETQ. The CDR3 spans 13 residues. V was shortened by 0 bases and J by 4 bases, with 8 bases between the two germline ends. The CDR3 sequence is CASSLDDFYEQYF. Written as DNA, the CDR3 is TGCGCCAGCAGCTTGGACGACTTTTACGAGCAGTACTTC.

The rearrangement joins TRBV5-1 to TRBJ1-2; the match to TRBD1 covers 7 bases. The CDR3 length is 12 residues. The V gene end was trimmed by 4 bases and the J gene end by 4 bases; junction bases not matched to a gene: 1. From germline, CDR1 is SGHRS and CDR2 YFSETQ. CDR3 bases: TGCGCCAGCAGCAGGGACAGCTATGGCTACACCTTC. Translating gives CASSRDSYGYTF.

This chain uses TRBV6-5 with TRBJ1-2; tentative D call: TRBD1 (5 bases). CDR1 and CDR2 (germline): MNHEY, SVGAGI. The CDR3 contains 13 residues. The V and J ends lost 10 bases and 7 bases respectively, with 19 bases between them. In DNA form, the CDR3 reads TGTGCCACCACCGGGCAGGGAGGACGTGGCTACACCTTC. Its translation is CATTGQGGRGYTF.

J is TRBJ1-2 and V is TRBV6-5; TRBD1 matches at 7 bases. J lost 7 bases, V lost 6 bases, and 8 bases had no gene match. Germline-derived CDR1 and CDR2 are MNHEY and SVGAGI. The CDR3 extends over 13 amino acids. CDR3 in DNA: TGTGCCAGCAGCCAGGGGGTTGCAGGTGGCTACACCTTC. Translated: CASSQGVAGGYTF.

This rearrangement joins TRBV27 to TRBJ1-5; no reliable D call. The germline V gene has CDR1 MNHEY and CDR2 SMNVEV (reference sequence). The CDR3 has 14 residues. V gave up 4 bases and J gave up 2 bases, with 9 bases separating them. CDR3 bases: TGTGCCAGCAGTTGGGCTGTGGGCAATCAGCCCCAGCATTTT. As protein: CASSWAVGNQPQHF.

This clone has more than one count but fewer than ten. The V gene is TRBV18, the J gene TRBJ2-7, with 8 bases aligning to TRBD1. J was trimmed by 6 bases and V by 0 bases; bases with no gene match: 10. The CDR3 contains 16 residues. From germline, CDR1 is KGHSH and CDR2 LQKENI. The CDR3 bases are TGTGCCAGCTCACCACCGAACAGGGGGACGCTGAGCGAGCAGTACTTC. Its protein product is CASSPPNRGTLSEQYF. The full variable domain, its missing parts supplied by reference TRBV18 and TRBJ2-7, is NAGVMQNPRHLVRRRGQEARLRCSPMKGHSHVYWYRQLPEEGLKFMVYLQKENIIDESGMPKERFSAEFPKEGPSILRIQQVVRGDSAAYFCASSPPNRGTLSEQYFGPGTRLTVT.

This clone was recorded a few times. This chain connects TRBV23-1 to TRBJ1-1; perhaps TRBD1 as D (6 bases). TRBV23-1 counts as an open reading frame of uncertain function. V was cut by 5 bases and J by 1 base, with 14 bases left in between. The CDR3 length is 15 residues. The chain's CDR3 is CASSSRQEPNTEAFF. DNA of the CDR3: TGCGCCAGCAGTTCCAGACAGGAGCCGAACACTGAAGCTTTCTTT.

This clone was seen only a few times. The V gene is TRBV19, the J gene TRBJ2-3, with a tentative D call TRBD1 (6 bases). Trimming shortened V by 4 bases and J by 0 bases, and 17 bases separated the two germline ends. The germline V gene has CDR1 LNHDA and CDR2 SQIVND (reference sequence). This CDR3 comprises 17 residues. This CDR3 reads CASSTTRGSTSTDTQYF. CDR3 nucleotide sequence: TGTGCCAGTAGTACCACCAGGGGCAGCACTAGCACAGATACGCAGTATTTT.

The J gene is TRBJ1-2, the V gene TRBV30, with D possibly being TRBD1 (6 bases). From germline, CDR1 is GTSNPN and CDR2 SVGIG (reference sequence). The CDR3 runs to 14 residues. V was shortened by 4 bases and J by 1 base, with 13 bases between the two germline ends. The CDR3 sequence is CAWTADSLNYGYTF. Written as DNA, the CDR3 is TGTGCCTGGACCGCGGACAGCCTTAACTATGGCTACACCTTC.

This chain joins TRBV27 and TRBJ1-1; D not resolved. The CDR3 has 13 residues. CDR1 and CDR2 (germline): MNHEY, SMNVEV (reference sequence). The V end was cut by 4 bases, the J end by 3 bases, with 9 bases between. CDR3 nucleotide sequence: TGTGCCAGCAGTTCAGTCGGAGACACTGAAGCTTTCTTT. Protein: CASSSVGDTEAFF.

This clone occurred a few times. The chain links TRBV29-1 to TRBJ1-1, with D uncertain. Germline V gene data show CDR1 as SQVTM and CDR2 as ANQGSEA. Trimming took off 7 bases at V and 1 base at J, with 13 bases between the two ends. This CDR3 is 13 amino acids long. The CDR3 DNA is TGCAGCGCCCGTTCGGCATCGAACACTGAAGCTTTCTTT. Its protein product is CSARSASNTEAFF.

As regards this clone: Being one base from a much bigger clone, this may be a read error. This same CDR3 is encoded by further DNA sequences in the sample. The chain employs TRBV14 and TRBJ1-5, with D unclear. The length of the CDR3 is 13 residues. Germline CDR1 is SGHDN and CDR2 is FVKESK. Deletions cut 1 base from V and 4 bases from J, with 5 bases between. The CDR3, as DNA: TGTGCCAGCAGCCAAGGTCCTAATCAGCCCCAGCATTTT. Its protein is CASSQGPNQPQHF.

This chain connects TRBV30 to TRBJ1-5, with D perhaps matching TRBD1 (5 bases). V was trimmed by 0 bases and J by 2 bases, leaving 11 bases between them. This CDR3 comprises 15 residues. Germline loops: CDR1 GTSNPN, CDR2 SVGIG (reference sequence). For the CDR3, the DNA is TGTGCCTGGAGTGTTGGGGCCTACGGCAATCAGCCCCAGCATTTT. Translated: CAWSVGAYGNQPQHF.

The J gene is TRBJ2-5, the V gene TRBV11-2; 12 nucleotides match TRBD2. V shed 5 bases, J shed 7 bases, and the junction held 11 bases outside the gene matches. This CDR3 comprises 16 residues. Germline V gene lookup returns CDR1 SGHAT and CDR2 FQNNGV. This chain's CDR3 is CASSPTSGGPGSTQYF. The DNA of the CDR3 is TGTGCCAGCAGCCCGACTAGCGGGGGACCAGGTTCGACCCAGTACTTC.

This clone came up a few times. This chain joins TRBV29-1 and TRBJ2-7; 12 nucleotides line up with TRBD2. This CDR3 comprises 14 residues. The germline V gene has CDR1 SQVTM and CDR2 ANQGSEA. Unmatched junction bases numbered 9, after V lost 6 bases and J lost 6 bases. Written as DNA, the CDR3 is TGCAGCGTGGCTTGGACTAGCGGGATTGCCGAGCAGTACTTC. It translates to CSVAWTSGIAEQYF.

This rearrangement joins TRBV29-1 to TRBJ2-5, with no clear D. V dropped 2 bases and J dropped 4 bases, with 5 bases sitting between them. CDR1 and CDR2 (germline): SQVTM, ANQGSEA. The length of the CDR3 is 11 residues. The CDR3 DNA follows: TGCAGCGTTGAACCCCCAGAGACCCAGTACTTC. This translates into CSVEPPETQYF.

This clone has only a few counts. The chain recombines TRBV7-2 with TRBJ2-7; D call uncertain. V lost 1 base and J lost 6, with 7 bases in between. The CDR3 has 12 residues. Looked up from germline, CDR1 is SGHTA and CDR2 is FQGNSA. The CDR3 protein is CASSLDLAEQYF. The CDR3 region has the DNA TGTGCCAGCAGCTTAGATCTGGCCGAGCAGTACTTC.

This sequence joins TRBV29-1 and TRBJ1-4; D is perhaps TRBD1 (6 bases). CDR1 is SQVTM, CDR2 ANQGSEA, per germline. The V end lost 3 bases, the J end lost 7 bases, and 12 bases lay between the germline ends. The CDR3 totals 13 residues. DNA of the CDR3: TGCAGCGTTGATAGGGGCAGGGGTGAAAAACTGTTTTTT. It specifies CSVDRGRGEKLFF.

At least ten counts were recorded for this clone. The J gene is TRBJ2-1, the V gene TRBV7-3; no clear D. The V gene's germline CDR1 is SGHTA and CDR2 FQGTGA. CDR3 length: 13 amino acids. Trimming stripped 5 bases from V and 15 bases from J, with 20 bases between. The CDR3 region is CASSRPEAPTPFF. The CDR3 coding sequence is TGTGCCAGCAGCCGCCCCGAAGCCCCCACTCCGTTCTTC.